The clone carrying this T cell receptor beta chain has a handful of counts. The antigen is unknown. The source of the sample is a study of CD8+ T cells in alopecia areata. Study as a whole: Tofacitinib treatment spanned 6 to 18 months, with 6 months off drug afterward.

In each case, RNA was isolated and then reverse transcribed into cDNA as the sequencing template. The data were produced by immunoSEQ multiplex PCR, yet TCRdb's version contains in-frame clones alone and is incomplete. The sample contains some 20,000 clones, approximately 70% of which appear only once. The CDR3 has 15 amino acids. Per the germline V gene, CDR1 is MNHNY and CDR2 is SVGAGI (reference sequence). The V end was cut by 5 bases, the J end by 0 bases, with 13 bases between. Those with alopecia areata gave lesional scalp punch biopsies and peripheral blood. Overall study results and limits: Sharing of TCRs across patients appeared less clear than in mice, possibly for HLA-related reasons.

This specimen was skin, taken at week 0. This rearrangement joins TRBV6-6 to TRBJ1-1, with D hard to call. This TCR derives from a human donor with alopecia areata. The chain's CDR3 is CASSRADLMNTEAFF. In DNA, the CDR3 is TGTGCCAGCAGTCGCGCAGACCTCATGAACACTGAAGCTTTCTTT.